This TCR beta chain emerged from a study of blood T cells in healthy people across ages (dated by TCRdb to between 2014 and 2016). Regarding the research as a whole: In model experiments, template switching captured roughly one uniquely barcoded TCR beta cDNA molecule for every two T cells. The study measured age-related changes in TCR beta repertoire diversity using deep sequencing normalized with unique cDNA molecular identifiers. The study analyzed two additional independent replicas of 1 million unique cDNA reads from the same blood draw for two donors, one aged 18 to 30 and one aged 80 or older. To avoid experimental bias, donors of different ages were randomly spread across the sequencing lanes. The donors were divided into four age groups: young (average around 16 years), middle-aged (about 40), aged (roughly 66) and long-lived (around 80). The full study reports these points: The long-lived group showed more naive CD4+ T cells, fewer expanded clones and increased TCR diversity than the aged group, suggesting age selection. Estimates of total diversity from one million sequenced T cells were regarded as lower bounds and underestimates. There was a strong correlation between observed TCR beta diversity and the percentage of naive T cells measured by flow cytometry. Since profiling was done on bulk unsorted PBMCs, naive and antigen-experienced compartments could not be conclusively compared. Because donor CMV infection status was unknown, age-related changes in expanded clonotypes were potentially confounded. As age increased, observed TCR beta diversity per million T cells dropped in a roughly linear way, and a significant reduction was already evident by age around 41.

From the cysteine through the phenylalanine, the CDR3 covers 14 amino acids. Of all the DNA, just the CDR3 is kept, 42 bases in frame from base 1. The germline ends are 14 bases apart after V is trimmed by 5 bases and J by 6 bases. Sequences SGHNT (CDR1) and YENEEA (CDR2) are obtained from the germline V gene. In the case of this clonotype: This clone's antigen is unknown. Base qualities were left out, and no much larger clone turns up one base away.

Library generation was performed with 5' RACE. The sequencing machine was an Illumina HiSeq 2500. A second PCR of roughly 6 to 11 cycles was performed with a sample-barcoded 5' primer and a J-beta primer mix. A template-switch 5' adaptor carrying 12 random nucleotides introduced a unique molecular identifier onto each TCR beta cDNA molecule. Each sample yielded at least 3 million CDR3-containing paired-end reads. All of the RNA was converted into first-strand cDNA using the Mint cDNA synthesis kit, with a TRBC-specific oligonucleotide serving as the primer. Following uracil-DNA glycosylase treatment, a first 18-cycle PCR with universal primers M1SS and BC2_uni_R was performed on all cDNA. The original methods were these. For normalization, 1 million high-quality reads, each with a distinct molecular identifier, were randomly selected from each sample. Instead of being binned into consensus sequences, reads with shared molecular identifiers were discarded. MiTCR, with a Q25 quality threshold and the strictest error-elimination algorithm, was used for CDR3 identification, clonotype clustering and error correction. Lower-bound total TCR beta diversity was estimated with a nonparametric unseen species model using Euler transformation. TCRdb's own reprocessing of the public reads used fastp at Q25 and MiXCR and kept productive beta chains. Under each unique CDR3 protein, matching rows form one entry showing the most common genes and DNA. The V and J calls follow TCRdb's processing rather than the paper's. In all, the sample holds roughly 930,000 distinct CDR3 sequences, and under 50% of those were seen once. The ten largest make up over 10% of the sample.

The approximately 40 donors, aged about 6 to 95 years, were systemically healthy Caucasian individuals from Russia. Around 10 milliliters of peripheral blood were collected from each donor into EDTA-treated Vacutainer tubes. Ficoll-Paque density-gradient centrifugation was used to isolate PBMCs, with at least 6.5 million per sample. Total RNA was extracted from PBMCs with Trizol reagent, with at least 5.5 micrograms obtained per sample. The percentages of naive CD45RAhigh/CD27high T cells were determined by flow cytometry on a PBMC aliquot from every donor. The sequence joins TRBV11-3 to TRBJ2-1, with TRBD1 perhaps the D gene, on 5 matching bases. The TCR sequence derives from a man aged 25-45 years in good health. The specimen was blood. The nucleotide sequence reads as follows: TGTGCCAGCAGCCTCTACCAGGGATCCAATGAGCAGTTCTTC. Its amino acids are CASSLYQGSNEQFF.